These 22 T cell receptor beta chains were sequenced from one sample in a study of T cell changes during pregnancy in multiple sclerosis. Repertoires were generated with immunoSEQ multiplex PCR, while TCRdb's copy carries only in-frame clones and drops some. This table has roughly 87,000 clones, 91% appearing once. Source: PBMCs, taken in the first trimester of pregnancy. All receptors come from a female donor in good health, serving as a control in a pregnancy study. Some clones in this sample may be carry-over from other donors' samples.

The chain employs TRBV6-4 and TRBJ2-6; maybe TRBD1 (6 bases). V was pared by 6 bases and J by 5 bases, with 11 bases between. Germline V CDR1 and CDR2: MRHNA, SNTAGT. The CDR3 extends over 14 amino acids. This CDR3 is CASRGDIWANVLTF. In DNA form, the CDR3 reads TGTGCCAGCAGGGGGGACATCTGGGCCAACGTCCTGACTTTC.

This clone was seen only once. The chain carries TRBV5-1 and TRBJ1-6, with D possibly being TRBD1 (6 bases). Per the germline V gene, CDR1 is SGHRS and CDR2 is YFSETQ. The V and J ends lost 0 bases and 8 bases respectively, with 9 bases between them. This CDR3 region has 14 residues. The CDR3 DNA sequence: TGCGCCAGCAGCTTGGACAGGGCGGATTCACCCCTCCACTTT. Translated, it gives CASSLDRADSPLHF.

The CDR3 coding sequence is TGTGCCATCAGTGAATCGGGACAGATAAATGAAAAACTGTTTTTT. Translation gives CAISESGQINEKLFF. The chain uses TRBV10-3 and TRBJ1-4; 7 bases fit TRBD1. Per germline, CDR1 ENHRY and CDR2 SYGVKD. The junction had 6 bases not matched to a gene; V was cut back by 3 bases and J by 5 bases. This CDR3 has 15 residues.

The J gene is TRBJ2-7, the V gene TRBV30; 7 bases line up with TRBD2. The junction had 4 bases not matched to a gene; V was cut back by 1 base and J by 4 bases. The CDR3 sequence is 13 residues long. Germline CDR1 is GTSNPN and CDR2 is SVGIG (reference sequence). CDR3 in DNA: TGTGCCTGGAGTGGCCAGGGACTATACGAGCAGTACTTC. Translating it yields CAWSGQGLYEQYF.

The genes are TRBV27 and TRBJ2-7; TRBD1 matches 9 bases. Germline V gene sequence: CDR1 MNHEY, CDR2 SMNVEV (reference sequence). The CDR3 spans 14 residues. After removal of 4 bases from V and 7 bases from J, the junction contained 8 bases not matched to a gene. The CDR3 DNA sequence: TGTGCCAGCAGTTCACCTATGGGACAGGGAGAGCAGTACTTC. Encoded protein: CASSSPMGQGEQYF.

About this clone itself: The DNA is omitted, as the CDR3 cannot be located on it reliably, and the CDR3 follows TCRdb's listing. The rearrangement links TRBV6-5 to TRBJ2-7; the table's D call, TRBD2, was not checked against the DNA. The CDR3 comprises 12 residues, both ends counted. Germline V gene lookup returns CDR1 MNHEY and CDR2 SVGAGI. CDR3 sequence reads: CASSSSTSGLYF.

The V gene is TRBV18, the J gene TRBJ2-1; TRBD2 agrees at 9 bases. The trim removed 3 bases at V and 4 bases at J, leaving 7 bases unmatched. The CDR3 consists of 16 residues. The germline V gene has CDR1 KGHSH and CDR2 LQKENI. The CDR3 loop reads CASSPLERGVYNEQFF. For the CDR3, the DNA is TGTGCCAGCTCACCCCTTGAGCGGGGGGTTTACAATGAGCAGTTCTTC.

V and J are TRBV4-3 and TRBJ2-6; 11 positions agree with TRBD1. The CDR3 totals 20 residues. J gave up 2 bases and V 5 bases, and 14 bases lay outside the gene matches. Per germline, CDR1 LGHNA and CDR2 YSLEER. In DNA form, the CDR3 reads TGCGCCAGCAGCTCTTACGCGCCGGGACAGGGGGGCGCTGGGGCCAACGTCCTGACTTTC. It translates to CASSSYAPGQGGAGANVLTF.

The V and J genes are TRBV5-1 and TRBJ1-1; D remains unclear. The CDR3 sequence is 13 residues long. V lost 4 bases and J lost 0, with 7 bases in between. Germline assignment: CDR1 SGHRS and CDR2 YFSETQ. Written as DNA, the CDR3 is TGCGCCAGCAGCACAGTCATGAACACTGAAGCTTTCTTT. Encoded protein: CASSTVMNTEAFF.

This CDR3 is CASSQASRVDTQYF. CDR3 nucleotide sequence: TGCGCCAGCAGCCAAGCCTCCCGGGTAGATACGCAGTATTTT. The chain has TRBV4-1 and TRBJ2-3; D not resolved. Germline V gene sequence: CDR1 MGHRA, CDR2 YSYEKL. Trimming cost V 1 base and J 5 bases, with 10 bases left between them. The CDR3 totals 14 residues.

The chain recombines TRBV5-6 with TRBJ2-1; TRBD2 is a possible D gene (5 bases). This CDR3 has 12 amino acids. From germline, CDR1 is SGHDT and CDR2 YYEEEE. With 4 bases removed from V and 7 bases from J, the gap between germline ends came to 9 bases. CDR3 loop: CASSRSGNEQFF. The CDR3 bases are TGTGCCAGCAGCCGAAGCGGTAATGAGCAGTTCTTC.

The chain recombines TRBV5-1 with TRBJ2-7; 9 nucleotides agree with TRBD1. Germline V gives CDR1 SGHRS, CDR2 YFSETQ. V lost 2 bases and J lost 1; bases outside the gene matches: 4. This CDR3 region has 15 residues. CDR3 sequence (DNA): TGCGCCAGCAGCTTTCTACAGGGGGCATCCTACGAGCAGTACTTC. Protein sequence: CASSFLQGASYEQYF. Full variable domain (missing parts from reference TRBV5-1 and TRBJ2-7): KAGVTQTPRYLIKTRGQQVTLSCSPISGHRSVSWYQQTPGQGLQFLFEYFSETQRNKGNFPGRFSGRQFSNSRSEMNVSTLELGDSALYLCASSFLQGASYEQYFGPGTRLTVT.

The chain carries TRBV10-3 and TRBJ2-7; TRBD1 matches 7 bases. There are 16 residues in the CDR3. Germline CDR1 is ENHRY and CDR2 is SYGVKD. J gave up 1 base and V 0 bases, and 6 bases lay outside the gene matches. The CDR3 region is CAISESATGMSYEQYF. The CDR3 nucleotides are TGTGCCATCAGTGAGTCTGCGACAGGGATGTCCTACGAGCAGTACTTC.

The CDR3 protein is CASSQGYRLAGGLYQETQYF. The CDR3 DNA sequence: TGCGCCAGCAGCCAAGGGTATCGGCTAGCGGGAGGACTGTACCAAGAGACCCAGTACTTC. The rearrangement joins TRBV4-3 to TRBJ2-5; TRBD2 agrees at 11 bases. This CDR3 comprises 20 residues. Germline V gives CDR1 LGHNA, CDR2 YSLEER. Trimming at V came to 1 base and at J to 0 bases, leaving 13 bases not matched to a gene.

This chain uses TRBV2 with TRBJ2-2; 13 bases align to TRBD2. The germline V gene has CDR1 SNHLY and CDR2 FYNNEI. V shed 6 bases, J shed 7 bases, and the junction held 8 bases outside the gene matches. This CDR3 is 16 amino acids long. DNA for the CDR3: TGTGCCAGCAGCGCTGGAAGGACTAGCGGGGGCGGGGAGCTGTTTTTT. As protein: CASSAGRTSGGGELFF.

The chain joins TRBV7-6 to TRBJ1-1; tentative D call: TRBD1 (6 bases). Germline values: CDR1 SGHVS, CDR2 FNYEAQ. Trimming stripped 4 bases from V and 3 bases from J, with 15 bases between. The CDR3 is 15 amino acids. The CDR3 nucleotides are TGTGCCAGCAGCTGGGAGGGGGGTTACGACACTGAAGCTTTCTTT. As protein: CASSWEGGYDTEAFF.

The V call is TRBV5-1, the J call TRBJ2-5; D is ambiguous. The CDR3 runs 15 residues. Trimming shortened V by 0 bases and J by 2 bases, and 11 bases separated the two germline ends. From germline, CDR1 is SGHRS and CDR2 YFSETQ. CDR3 in DNA: TGCGCCAGCAGCTTGGGGGCCGACCTACAAGAGACCCAGTACTTC. Protein product: CASSLGADLQETQYF.

The chain carries TRBV11-2 and TRBJ2-7; D is ambiguous. Germline CDR1 is SGHAT and CDR2 is FQNNGV. There are 14 residues in the CDR3. Trimming took 2 bases from V and 0 from J, leaving 8 bases between them. The CDR3 coding sequence is TGTGCCAGCAGCTTACGAACTCTCTCCTACGAGCAGTACTTC. It yields the protein CASSLRTLSYEQYF.

This chain links TRBV7-2 with TRBJ2-6; D not resolved. Looked up from germline, CDR1 is SGHTA and CDR2 is FQGNSA. The CDR3 consists of 17 residues. V shed 5 bases and J shed 5 bases, with 19 bases lying between them. The DNA of the CDR3 is TGTGCCAGCAGCATGGCTCAACGACAAAGTCGGGCCAACGTCCTGACTTTC. Translating it yields CASSMAQRQSRANVLTF.

The V call is TRBV6-6, the J call TRBJ1-2; D is perhaps TRBD1 (6 bases). The CDR3 has 13 residues. Trimming cost V 11 bases and J 4 bases, with 17 bases left between them. CDR1 MNHNY and CDR2 SVGAGI come from the germline V gene (reference sequence). The CDR3 nucleotides are TGTGCCGTCGGGGGGGGCGAGGTCTATGGCTACACCTTC. This codes for CAVGGGEVYGYTF.

This chain joins TRBV18 and TRBJ2-1; 9 nucleotides line up with TRBD2. The germline gives CDR1 KGHSH, CDR2 LQKENI. The CDR3 totals 17 residues. V gave up 1 base and J gave up 4 bases; unmatched junction bases: 8. CDR3 in amino acids: CASSPHGLAGLYNEQFF. DNA for the CDR3: TGTGCCAGCTCACCACACGGGCTAGCGGGACTATACAATGAGCAGTTCTTC.

This clone was observed a few times. The V call is TRBV4-2, the J call TRBJ1-1, with D unresolved. The V end was cut by 0 bases, the J end by 0 bases, with 5 bases between. The CDR3 extends over 14 amino acids. The V gene's germline CDR1 is LGHNA and CDR2 YNFKEQ. The CDR3 DNA follows: TGTGCCAGCAGCCAAGAACATCTGAACACTGAAGCTTTCTTT. It translates to CASSQEHLNTEAFF.